In its sample, the clone carrying this T cell receptor (beta chain) was seen many times. What it recognizes is unknown. The library protocol tagged individual cDNA molecules with unique molecular identifiers. TCRdb fed the 5' RACE reads into MiXCR, producing one record per CDR3 protein. In the table there are about 28,000 distinct CDR3 sequences, 5% to 6.5% of which are singletons. The data were taken from a study of early T cells in non-severe SARS-CoV-2 infection. Study-level information: Sequencing used unsorted whole-blood bulk RNA, so chains lack pairing. Overall study results and limits: The study's VDJdb matching favored anti-spike CD8 responses and missed private and CD4 specificities.

CDR1 and CDR2 from the germline V gene are DFQATT and SNEGSKA (reference sequence). The CDR3 loop spans 15 amino acids. V gave up 1 base and J gave up 4 bases; unmatched junction bases: 7. This TCR was sampled from an adult who was a healthcare worker with PCR-confirmed SARS-CoV-2 infection or an uninfected control (not recorded which). The chain employs TRBV20-1 and TRBJ2-1; 7 bases are shared with TRBD2. The sample was whole blood, taken at baseline. CDR3 nucleotides: TGCAGTGCTAGAGCGAGCGGGGACTCATACAATGAGCAGTTCTTC. Protein product: CSARASGDSYNEQFF.